The sequence of this T cell receptor beta chain was determined in a study of blood T cell repertoires in COVID-19. Turning to the study itself: Whether acute or convalescent, the COVID-19 samples came from the United States, Italy and Spain. Sample material is recorded as cDNA or gDNA derived from T cells, B-cell-depleted T cells, or PBMCs.

Original processing notes: Reference gene primers were amplified, and this amplification served to estimate nucleated cell counts. Sequenced by immunoSEQ multiplex PCR; TCRdb stores in-frame clones only, minus some. The V and J calls and clone size come from that table; D and trimming were worked out from the DNA. The sample holds about 250,000 clones; 75% to 85% are singletons and the top ten take around 9.8%. Germline loops: CDR1 SGHNT, CDR2 YYREEE (reference sequence). The V segment lost 4 bases and the J segment 8 bases; nucleotides outside the gene matches: 3. The CDR3 totals 13 residues. Cohorts were assigned according to the clinical history that participants reported.

The J gene is TRBJ2-1, the V gene TRBV5-4; 10 bases fit TRBD2. Sequencing used PBMCs or T cells enriched from blood (not recorded which). This TCR derives from a woman between 50 and 59 years old with acute COVID-19. The CDR3 region has the DNA TGTGCCAGCAGCAAGACTAGCGGGCATGAGCAGTTCTTC. It specifies CASSKTSGHEQFF. The full variable domain, with the rest looked up from reference TRBV5-4 and TRBJ2-1, is ETGVTQSPTHLIKTRGQQVTLRCSSQSGHNTVSWYQQALGQGPQFIFQYYREEENGRGNFPPRFSGLQFPNYSSELNVNALELDDSALYLCASSKTSGHEQFFGPGTRLTVL.